The source of this TCR beta chain is a study of cytomegalovirus exposure and HLA in healthy donors (dated by TCRdb to about 2017). About the full investigation: In an earlier analysis of roughly 500 of the donors, about 270 Gb of sequence data and 90 million to 130 million unique TCR beta sequences from about 190 million T cells were reported. Rather than drawing on any new phenotypic data, the later analysis identified candidate immune exposures from TCR beta sequences and the way those sequences occurred across donors. Genome-wide SNP genotypes for about three fifths of the roughly 700 donors were used in a later genetic analysis, which treated that subset as a discovery cohort. The study profiled the T cell repertoires of under 700 subjects by immunosequencing and related them to cytomegalovirus serostatus. The study aimed to test whether signatures of past pathogen exposure could be identified by cataloging public T cell receptors. The genetic ancestry cluster associated with self-reported Caucasian donors included around 76% of the roughly 400 genotyped donors. Along with the approximately 600-subject first cohort, a separate validation cohort of over 90 different subjects was used. Several DR-DQ haplotypes were handled as single units for association and clustering because linkage in the cohort was strong. Every repertoire in the discovery cohort had been generated on one and the same sequencing platform. An earlier analysis of fewer than 700 of the donors applied high-throughput TCR beta sequencing to assess whether each TCR beta V gene segment acted as functional or pseudogenic. Across approximately 400 genotyped donors of the cohort, an average of 235,054 unique TCR beta nucleotide sequences per donor were sequenced, and roughly a sixth of those sequences were non-productive. To study patterns of TCR occurrence, a later analysis re-analyzed previously published TCR beta repertoires from 500 to 850 donors and added high-resolution HLA genotyping. High-throughput TCR immunosequencing, statistical association of individual TCRs with disease status, and machine learning were combined to predict cytomegalovirus infection status. Alongside the repertoire data, information on donor age, sex, ethnicity and CMV serostatus was compiled. Typing coverage varied by locus: roughly 629-640 donors for A, B, C, DRB1 and DQB1; roughly 510 for DQA1; nearly 610 for DPA1; around 450 for DPB1. HLA typing included class I and class II loci at four-digit resolution. About 330 gigabases of sequencing data and roughly 80 million unique TCR sequences made up an early release that covered some 640 HLA-typed donors. The research as a whole found: This cohort had only TCR beta chains sequenced, and the lack of alpha or paired-chain data limited which features could be detected. At a false discovery rate of 0.05, a later analysis linked 15,000 to 20,000 TCR beta sequences to specific HLA alleles. According to a later analysis, parvovirus B19, influenza, CMV and Epstein-Barr virus appeared linked to several top co-occurrence clusters. Because HLA typing was missing for some donors at each locus, association tests included only the typed subset. A later analysis found that TCR association rates varied across HLA loci, with DRB1 alleles showing the most associated TCRs and HLA-C alleles the fewest. A later genetic analysis associated a missense DCLRE1C variant with V-gene and J-gene trimming of TCR beta chains, and an independent cohort replicated the association. Correlated functional status among segregating V segments might be attributable to linkage disequilibrium, but an unknown experimental factor could not be ruled out. In a later genetic analysis, fewer N-insertions in productive TCRs were reported among donors in an Asian-associated ancestry cluster than the approximately 670-donor mean. The classifier was reported to diagnose cytomegalovirus status with high specificity and sensitivity in both the original cohort and the validation cohort. In vitro tests confirmed that a few of the cytomegalovirus-associated TCR beta chains recognize cytomegalovirus antigens. In a later analysis, HLA-associated TCR beta chains were found to be more clonally expanded and to have lower generation probabilities than equally common non-associated chains. In an earlier analysis of 587 of the donors, most TCR beta V segments appeared in productive rearrangements about 90% or about 30% of the time, broadly matching IMGT annotations. Strong co-occurrence of HLA alleles, especially DR and DQ, made assigning TCR associations to individual alleles difficult. A further reported finding was that TCR beta sequences accurately predicted the HLA-A and HLA-B alleles for most subjects in the first cohort. A cluster of highly shared sequence variants was judged likely to be a technical artifact of the sequencing pipeline. Sequencing depth was assumed to be roughly uniform across donors in the presence/absence analyses, though that assumption may not hold. Most TCR sequences were observed very rarely across donors, whereas some public TCRs were present in many individuals. Immune exposure information for the cohort was limited to CMV serostatus. Because the 87-base-pair reads could not distinguish some IMGT-functional V segments, including TRBV6-2 and TRBV6-3, those segments were excluded. A later analysis found that most CMV-associated TCR beta chains appeared HLA-restricted, with HLA associations seemingly driven largely by CMV exposure. The authors suggested that the approach could potentially be extended to other disease states and immunological phenotypes. The earlier analysis of almost 600 of the donors excluded roughly 17 rarely observed V segments, including chromosome 9 orphons, because counts were too low. The study listed 164 TCR beta chains as associated with cytomegalovirus.

The library was prepared using the immunoSEQ multiplex PCR assay. The multiplex PCR relied on a mix of 60 forward primers for TCR Vbeta segments and 13 reverse primers for TCR Jbeta segments. A multiplex PCR assay on genomic DNA amplified the CDR3 region of rearranged TCR beta genes. The Illumina HiSeq System was used to sequence the amplified TCR beta libraries as 87-base-pair reads. Processing in the source paper ran as follows. Across the 600 to 700 repertoires, a later analysis counted tens of millions of unique TCR beta chains, roughly 11 million of which were shared by at least two donors. Raw reads were error-corrected and collapsed into unique sequences with a nearest-neighbor algorithm that merged closely related sequences to remove PCR and sequencing errors. Alignment of CDR3 sequences to IMGT reference sequences was used to assign V, D and J gene segments. For a sequence to be retained, at least a six-nucleotide match to both a V gene segment and a J gene segment was required. Rearrangements were classified as productive when the CDR3 lacked stop codons and remained in frame with V and J, and all other rearrangements were classified as non-productive. Following IMGT convention, CDR3 was defined as the stretch from the second conserved V-encoded cysteine to the conserved J-encoded phenylalanine. The earlier analysis of a few hundred of the donors excluded any sequence lacking an unambiguous match to a single V gene segment. An earlier analysis of 500 to 700 of the donors classified V segments as functional when productive rearrangements were above 56.7% and as segregating when the standard deviation between donors was above 5%. To diagnose cytomegalovirus status from the catalog of TCR beta chain sequences, a statistical classification framework was built. A later analysis assigned V and J genes by comparing TCR nucleotide sequences with IMGT/GENE-DB human TR gene sequences. Using the TCRdist pipeline, a later analysis assigned CDR3 sequences along with most-parsimonious VDJ recombination scenarios. In a later analysis, each TCR beta chain was defined by its CDR3 amino acid sequence together with its V-gene family, and reads without a unique V-gene family were excluded. A later analysis removed 550 to 700 highly shared, low-generation-probability nucleotide sequences to deal with suspected cross-contamination and a sequencing artifact. A later analysis calculated a clonal expansion index for each public chain from normalized within-repertoire ranks of inferred template counts. In a later analysis, generation probabilities were computed with a VDJ recombination model fitted to out-of-frame rearrangements, and the resulting probabilities were checked against IGoR. Hypergeometric tests were used in a later analysis to score TCR-TCR, TCR-HLA and TCR-CMV co-occurrence, with a repertoire-size bias correction applied to the TCR pairs. In a later analysis, false discovery rates were estimated by permuting HLA or CMV assignments 20 times. A later analysis grouped co-occurring TCRs with DBSCAN, adding TCRdist sequence similarity when clustering within HLA-allele-positive subsets. Co-occurrence clustering excluded repertoires with fewer than 30,000 or more than 120,000 public chains, plus five with anomalous nucleotide sharing. What TCRdb holds here is the immuneACCESS table cut down to in-frame rearrangements. Part of the clones is not present; checked against another copy, under half of the missing clones reflect an unresolved V gene, and the others are unexplained. That table is the source of V, J and clone size, and D and trimming were worked out from the DNA. The sample's own table lists about 54,000 clones. The ten largest clones take up 6.5% to 8% of the sample.

In total, 600 or so healthy bone marrow donors made up the cohort. All cohort members were sampled while nominally healthy, although unrecorded immune exposures were likely present. The donor was CMV seronegative and belonged to the group of 380 or so seronegative cohort members. A peripheral blood sample was collected from each donor, and TCR beta sequencing was performed on peripheral blood mononuclear cells. The Qiagen DNeasy Blood Extraction Kit was used to extract genomic DNA from the blood cell samples. A word on this clone: Its antigen remains undetermined.

The junction carries 7 bases between V and J, which are trimmed by 1 base and 0 bases respectively. The CDR3 runs 15 residues from the cysteine to the phenylalanine. The only DNA kept is the CDR3, 45 bases in frame from the first base. According to the germline V gene (reference sequence), CDR1 reads LNHDA and CDR2 reads SQIVND. Material: PBMCs. The chain links TRBV19 with TRBJ1-5; the D gene is unclear. The receptor comes from a woman in her thirties or forties in good health and CMV-seronegative. The nucleotide sequence reads as follows: TGTGCCAGTAGTATAGCCGGTTATAGCAATCAGCCCCAGCATTTT. Translated, it reads CASSIAGYSNQPQHF.